These 29 T cell receptor beta chains were all obtained from the same sample, sequenced in a study of blood T cell repertoires in COVID-19. The repertoire was sequenced with immunoSEQ multiplex PCR; TCRdb's copy has only in-frame clones and lacks some. The sample has some 160,000 clones; 60% to 80% are singletons. The sample comprised peripheral blood. The source of these receptors is a man aged 45-65 years with active or convalescent COVID-19.

The rearrangement links TRBV28 to TRBJ1-3; possible D gene TRBD1, 6 bases. The CDR3 consists of 16 residues. The germline gives CDR1 MDHEN, CDR2 SYDVKM. Between the trimmed V and J ends, which lost 6 bases and 4 bases, there was a span of 19 bases. The CDR3 bases are TGTGCCAGCAGCGGTCGGGGGGGCTCATGGGGAAACACCATATATTTT. This translates into CASSGRGGSWGNTIYF.

This clone came up many times. V usage is TRBV11-1 and J usage is TRBJ1-2, with 10 nucleotides matching TRBD1. The V gene's germline CDR1 is SGHAT and CDR2 FQDESV (reference sequence). The CDR3 is 14 amino acids. J gave up 2 bases and V 6 bases, and 3 bases lay outside the gene matches. CDR3 protein: CASSLGQGNYGYTF. Written as DNA, the CDR3 is TGTGCCAGCAGTTTGGGACAGGGGAACTATGGCTACACCTTC.

The gene calls are TRBV13 and TRBJ1-2, with 11 bases fitting TRBD1. The CDR3 is 17 residues long. Germline V gives CDR1 PRHDT, CDR2 FYEKMQ (reference sequence). V shed 8 bases and J 5 bases; nucleotides not matched to a gene: 16. This CDR3 reads CASPGTGGVLQNYGYTF. CDR3 sequence (DNA): TGTGCCAGCCCCGGGACAGGGGGGGTTCTGCAGAATTATGGCTACACCTTC.

The rearrangement joins TRBV19 to TRBJ2-7; the D gene is possibly TRBD2 (6 bases). The ends were cut back, 4 bases at V and 3 bases at J, with 10 bases in the middle. Looked up from germline, CDR1 is LNHDA and CDR2 is SQIVND (reference sequence). This CDR3 comprises 13 residues. CDR3 amino acids: CASSSPGGYEQYF. The CDR3 bases are TGTGCCAGTAGTAGTCCCGGGGGCTACGAGCAGTACTTC.

The chain joins TRBV7-8 to TRBJ2-7; unclear D gene. V lost 4 bases and J 5 bases, leaving 15 bases between the germline ends. The CDR3 totals 14 residues. Per germline, CDR1 SGHVS and CDR2 FQNEAQ. The CDR3 DNA follows: TGTGCCAGCAGCTCCCCGACGGGTAGGAACGAGCAGTACTTC. Translated: CASSSPTGRNEQYF.

The V gene is TRBV2, the J gene TRBJ2-3; no definite D call. The CDR3 loop spans 14 amino acids. Germline values: CDR1 SNHLY, CDR2 FYNNEI. Trimming pared 8 bases from V and 0 bases from J, leaving 12 bases between. CDR3 region: CASVKAFSTDTQYF. CDR3 DNA: TGTGCCAGCGTGAAAGCGTTTAGCACAGATACGCAGTATTTT.

The V and J genes are TRBV10-3 and TRBJ1-1; 11 bases are shared with TRBD1. Per germline, CDR1 ENHRY and CDR2 SYGVKD. Germline trimming cut 7 bases from V and 7 bases from J; bases unmatched to any gene: 5. The CDR3 is 13 residues long. As DNA, the CDR3 is TGTGCCATCACCCTCGGGACAGGGGGTGAAGCTTTCTTT. Its translation is CAITLGTGGEAFF.

The chain recombines TRBV2 with TRBJ1-4, with TRBD1 matching over 8 bases. CDR3 length: 15 residues. Germline V CDR1 and CDR2: SNHLY, FYNNEI. The trim removed 4 bases at V and 4 bases at J, leaving 5 bases unmatched. This CDR3 reads CASSGQGQVNEKLFF. The CDR3 DNA reads TGTGCCAGCAGTGGACAGGGGCAGGTTAATGAAAAACTGTTTTTT.

The chain uses TRBV6-6 and TRBJ2-5; 11 bases match TRBD2. The germline CDR1 and CDR2 sequences are MNHNY and SVGAGI (reference sequence). Losses at the gene ends were 8 bases for V and 4 bases for J; bases not matched to a gene: 12. The length of the CDR3 is 16 residues. The chain's CDR3 is CASRASGRRGPETQYF. The DNA of the CDR3 is TGTGCCAGCCGGGCTAGCGGGAGGCGGGGCCCAGAGACCCAGTACTTC.

The chain joins TRBV18 to TRBJ2-7; the match to TRBD2 covers 12 bases. Germline V lookup: CDR1 KGHSH, CDR2 LQKENI. Trimming at V came to 8 bases and at J to 2 bases, leaving 4 bases not matched to a gene. CDR3 length equals 14 residues. The CDR3 region has the DNA TGTGCCAGCGGGACTAGCGGGTATACCTACGAGCAGTACTTC. This translates into CASGTSGYTYEQYF.

This clone was detected only once. The rearrangement joins TRBV19 to TRBJ1-5, with D unresolved. V was trimmed by 0 bases and J by 4 bases, leaving 7 bases between them. The germline CDR1 and CDR2 sequences are LNHDA and SQIVND (reference sequence). This CDR3 is built from 14 residues. The CDR3 here is CASSIESRNQPQHF. The CDR3 DNA is TGTGCCAGTAGTATAGAAAGCCGTAATCAGCCCCAGCATTTT.

V and J are TRBV5-1 and TRBJ1-2; 7 bases are a match to TRBD1. The trim removed 3 bases at V and 3 bases at J, leaving 5 bases unmatched. Germline V gene data show CDR1 as SGHRS and CDR2 as YFSETQ. This CDR3 has 14 residues. The CDR3 reads CASSWTGPDYGYTF. CDR3 DNA: TGCGCCAGCAGCTGGACAGGTCCCGACTATGGCTACACCTTC.

The genes are TRBV7-3 and TRBJ2-7, with D unresolved. This CDR3 comprises 14 residues. Germline V lookup: CDR1 SGHTA, CDR2 FQGTGA. V shed 1 base and J shed 1 base, with 8 bases lying between them. The CDR3 DNA reads TGTGCCAGCAGCTTAAATCCCTTTTCCTACGAGCAGTACTTC. It specifies CASSLNPFSYEQYF. The whole variable domain, remainder taken from reference TRBV7-3 and TRBJ2-7, is GAGVSQTPSNKVTEKGKYVELRCDPISGHTALYWYRQSLGQGPEFLIYFQGTGAADDSGLPNDRFFAVRPEGSVSTLKIQRTERGDSAVYLCASSLNPFSYEQYFGPGTRLTVT.

In this sample, this clone turned up a few times. The chain is built from TRBV15 and TRBJ2-7; 10 bases map to TRBD1. Trimming took 4 bases from V and 5 from J; bases not matched to a gene: 8. This CDR3 has 15 amino acids. From germline, CDR1 is LNHNV and CDR2 YYDKDF (reference sequence). The CDR3 DNA is TGTGCCACCAGCAAGGGACAGGGGCTACTCAACGAGCAGTACTTC. This translates into CATSKGQGLLNEQYF. Drawing the rest from reference TRBV15 and TRBJ2-7, the complete variable domain is DAMVIQNPRYQVTQFGKPVTLSCSQTLNHNVMYWYQQKSSQAPKLLFHYYDKDFNNEADTPDNFQSRRPNTSFCFLDIRSPGLGDTAMYLCATSKGQGLLNEQYFGPGTRLTVT.

J is TRBJ2-3 and V is TRBV5-8; TRBD2 matches at 13 bases. V lost 2 bases and J lost 2; bases outside the gene matches: 5. There are 17 residues in the CDR3. The germline gives CDR1 SGHTS, CDR2 YDEGEE. CDR3 sequence (DNA): TGTGCCAGCAGCTTCGGACTAGCGGGAGTCACCACAGATACGCAGTATTTT. Its translation: CASSFGLAGVTTDTQYF. Full variable domain (outside the CDR3, taken from reference TRBV5-8 and TRBJ2-3): EAGVTQSPTHLIKTRGQQATLRCSPISGHTSVYWYQQALGLGLQFLLWYDEGEERNRGNFPPRFSGRQFPNYSSELNVNALELEDSALYLCASSFGLAGVTTDTQYFGPGTRLTVL.

The chain couples TRBV4-1 to TRBJ2-2; unclear D gene. This CDR3 contains 15 residues. Per the germline V gene, CDR1 is MGHRA and CDR2 is YSYEKL. V lost 2 bases and J lost 1, with 8 bases in between. CDR3 sequence (DNA): TGCGCCAGCAGCCAAAGCCGACTGAACACCGGGGAGCTGTTTTTT. It yields the protein CASSQSRLNTGELFF.

This rearrangement joins TRBV2 to TRBJ2-1; D may be TRBD2 (6 bases). Germline V gene data show CDR1 as SNHLY and CDR2 as FYNNEI. V was clipped by 0 bases and J by 8 bases, with 23 bases between them. CDR3 length equals 18 residues. DNA of the CDR3: TGTGCCAGCAGTGAAGCCCAGGCCGGGAGAAGGGCTGGGGATGAGCAGTTCTTC. Translated, it gives CASSEAQAGRRAGDEQFF.

The V call is TRBV6-6, the J call TRBJ1-6; TRBD1 matches 7 bases. Germline V lookup: CDR1 MNHNY, CDR2 SVGAGI (reference sequence). The CDR3 is 14 residues long. The ends lost 7 bases at V and 10 bases at J; junction bases unmatched: 10. The CDR3 spells CASTADRVRSPLHF. In nucleotides, the CDR3 is TGTGCCAGCACCGCCGACAGGGTGAGATCACCCCTCCACTTT.

The chain carries TRBV24-1 and TRBJ2-3, with TRBD1 matching over 9 bases. The V segment lost 4 bases and the J segment 4 bases; nucleotides outside the gene matches: 5. Germline V gene lookup returns CDR1 KGHDR and CDR2 SFDVKD. This CDR3 region has 15 residues. CDR3 amino acids: CATSDPDRGADTQYF. For the CDR3, the DNA is TGTGCCACCAGTGACCCCGACAGGGGGGCAGATACGCAGTATTTT.

The V and J genes are TRBV10-3 and TRBJ1-1; D perhaps matches TRBD1 (6 bases). V lost 0 bases and J lost 4, with 9 bases in between. This CDR3 is built from 14 residues. Per germline, CDR1 ENHRY and CDR2 SYGVKD. CDR3 loop: CAISESRGSTEAFF. The CDR3 region has the DNA TGTGCCATCAGTGAGTCGAGGGGGAGCACTGAAGCTTTCTTT.

The chain recombines TRBV4-1 with TRBJ1-5; D might be TRBD1 (6 bases). CDR1 is MGHRA and CDR2 is YSYEKL in the germline V gene. Trimming stripped 4 bases from V and 3 bases from J, with 22 bases between. This CDR3 is built from 18 residues. DNA for the CDR3: TGCGCCAGCAGCCCTGACAGGATTAAACCTCAGTACAATCAGCCCCAGCATTTT. Translating it yields CASSPDRIKPQYNQPQHF.

Comment on this clone: In the same sample, other DNA sequences code for this CDR3. The rearrangement uses TRBV11-2 and TRBJ2-1, with TRBD2 as a possible D gene (6 bases). V was trimmed by 3 bases and J by 0 bases, leaving 12 bases between them. Germline V gene data show CDR1 as SGHAT and CDR2 as FQNNGV. The CDR3 covers 16 residues. CDR3 nucleotide sequence: TGTGCCAGCAGCTTTAGGGGTAGCGGCTCCTACAATGAGCAGTTCTTC. Amino acid sequence: CASSFRGSGSYNEQFF. Combining the CDR3 with reference TRBV11-2 and TRBJ2-1 gives the whole variable domain EAGVAQSPRYKIIEKRQSVAFWCNPISGHATLYWYQQILGQGPKLLIQFQNNGVVDDSQLPKDRFSAERLKGVDSTLKIQPAKLEDSAVYLCASSFRGSGSYNEQFFGPGTRLTVL.

The V call is TRBV7-3, the J call TRBJ2-3; 8 bases are shared with TRBD2. The V and J ends lost 4 bases and 4 bases, in that order; junction bases with no gene match: 13. CDR1 and CDR2 from the germline V gene are SGHTA and FQGTGA. CDR3 length equals 17 residues. The CDR3 spells CASSSGGAAGGADTQYF. The CDR3 bases are TGTGCCAGCAGCTCCGGGGGGGCGGCGGGAGGCGCAGATACGCAGTATTTT.

The V call is TRBV5-1, the J call TRBJ1-2, with D possibly matching TRBD1 (6 bases). This CDR3 has 12 amino acids. The V and J ends lost 4 bases and 4 bases respectively, with 8 bases between them. Germline V gives CDR1 SGHRS, CDR2 YFSETQ. The CDR3 DNA reads as TGCGCCAGCAGCCCGGACAGCTATGGCTACACCTTC. Protein product: CASSPDSYGYTF.

The chain recombines TRBV6-5 with TRBJ2-3, with 9 bases matching TRBD2. The CDR3 loop spans 15 amino acids. The trim removed 2 bases at V and 3 bases at J, leaving 3 bases unmatched. The germline V gene encodes CDR1 MNHEY and CDR2 SVGAGI. The DNA for the CDR3 is TGTGCCAGCAGTTACCAGGCGGGAGGGACAGATACGCAGTATTTT. This encodes CASSYQAGGTDTQYF.

The chain recombines TRBV15 with TRBJ2-7; 7 nucleotides match TRBD1. This CDR3 is built from 15 residues. Germline V CDR1 and CDR2: LNHNV, YYDKDF (reference sequence). V gave up 1 base and J gave up 6 bases; unmatched junction bases: 9. CDR3 sequence (DNA): TGTGCCACCAGCAGAGCCGCTAGACAGGGCAGCGAGCAGTACTTC. Its protein is CATSRAARQGSEQYF.

This chain connects TRBV27 to TRBJ2-7, with 8 bases identical to TRBD2. Germline trimming cut 3 bases from V and 3 bases from J; bases unmatched to any gene: 10. The germline CDR1 and CDR2 sequences are MNHEY and SMNVEV (reference sequence). CDR3 length: 16 amino acids. The CDR3 sequence is CASSFPPLAGVYEQYF. The CDR3 DNA follows: TGTGCCAGCAGTTTCCCCCCTCTAGCGGGCGTCTACGAGCAGTACTTC.

The V gene is TRBV5-4, the J gene TRBJ2-2; 8 nucleotides line up with TRBD2. The trim removed 3 bases at V and 0 bases at J, leaving 4 bases unmatched. The CDR3 is made up of 16 amino acids. Germline V gene sequence: CDR1 SGHNT, CDR2 YYREEE (reference sequence). The CDR3, as DNA: TGTGCCAGCAGCTGGGCGGGACTAGCGAACACCGGGGAGCTGTTTTTT. This sequence encodes CASSWAGLANTGELFF.

The rearrangement joins TRBV27 to TRBJ1-6; the match to TRBD1 covers 7 bases. Germline loops: CDR1 MNHEY, CDR2 SMNVEV (reference sequence). V lost 5 bases to trimming and J lost 8 bases; unmatched junction nucleotides: 9. The CDR3 loop spans 15 amino acids. The CDR3 loop reads CASSPTGTAHSPLHF. The CDR3 DNA follows: TGTGCCAGCAGTCCCACCGGGACAGCTCATTCACCCCTCCACTTT.